This TCR beta chain was identified in a study of CD8 T cells in ankylosing spondylitis. This clonotype was picked up many times. Its cognate antigen is unknown. Construction of TCR beta libraries was performed using quantitative 5'-RACE with molecular barcodes. TCRdb redid the calling of the 5' RACE reads with MiXCR, one entry per CDR3 protein. Of fewer than 550,000 distinct CDR3 sequences in the sample, over 4% are singletons; the top ten hold around 3.5%. Study outcomes and limitations: The disease-linked clones had a CD8+ phenotype and low blood frequencies. In ankylosing spondylitis blood, a motif of roughly eight highly homologous TCR beta variants appeared characteristic. Some of the motif variants had earlier been found in reactive arthritis patients' fluid and blood. Researchers reportedly found disease-linked clones significantly enriched in matched ankylosing spondylitis synovial fluid.

Germline lookup yields CDR1 MNHEY and CDR2 SVGAGI. This CDR3 has 16 residues. V lost 1 base and J 1 base, leaving 11 bases between the germline ends. The rearrangement joins TRBV6-5 to TRBJ2-1, with D perhaps TRBD2 (5 bases). Material: blood, either unsorted or a sorted T cell fraction (not recorded which). This receptor was identified in a male donor with ankylosing spondylitis. The CDR3 is CASSYWVGESYNEQFF. The DNA of the CDR3 is TGTGCCAGCAGTTACTGGGTGGGAGAGTCCTACAATGAGCAGTTCTTC.